This TCR beta chain was sequenced during a study of T cells in Graves' hyperthyroidism and ophthalmopathy. Germline V gene data show CDR1 as GTSNPN and CDR2 as SVGIG (reference sequence). The CDR3 contains 16 residues. Trimming took off 1 base at V and 3 bases at J, with 16 bases between the two ends. Researchers took RNA transcripts and amplified the TCR beta CDR3 regions from them. An initial round of RT-PCR targeting the TCR CDR3 relied on the HTBI primer set. TCRdb itself ran the multiplex PCR reads through MiXCR, one entry per CDR3 protein. The table records about 380,000 distinct CDR3 sequences, approximately 13% of them present only once. It was at first hyperthyroidism diagnosis, before any ophthalmopathy symptoms, that the blood sample was taken.

The chain has TRBV30 and TRBJ1-5, with a weak D call TRBD1 (5 bases). The source of this sequence is a young man with Graves' hyperthyroidism that later progressed to Graves' ophthalmopathy. Sequencing used blood. The CDR3 DNA reads TGTGCCTGGAGTGGCGGGTGGGGGTCAGTCAATCAGCCCCAGCATTTT. Translation gives CAWSGGWGSVNQPQHF.